This T cell receptor beta chain was sequenced for a study of identical twins (dated by TCRdb to the mid-2010s). Looking at the study overall: The study deep-sequenced TCR alpha and beta repertoires from monozygotic twins, unrelated adults of various ages and cord blood to test whether fetal clonotypes persist. To rule out contamination, the twin experiments were replicated at different times with different library preparation protocols. The study at large found these results: Because the same donors could not be followed over many years, the conclusions relied on cross-sectional statistical analysis. Zero-insertion analyses could be partly confounded by invariant T cells such as MAIT and iNKT, although diverse VJ usage argued against such confounding for most clonotypes. Abundant cord blood beta clonotypes carried fewer insertions; young adult naive repertoires showed a weaker similar trend, while memory repertoires showed none. Compared with coincidental sharing between unrelated individuals, an excess of low generation-probability sequences was observed among out-of-frame TCR alpha sequences shared between twins. Recombination models systematically underestimated out-of-frame TCR alpha sharing in monozygotic twins but agreed with sharing between unrelated individuals. The excess sharing between twins in beta out-of-frame sequences was weaker because fewer shared sequences reduced the signal-to-noise ratio.

As regards this clonotype: The clone's antigen remains unknown. No base quality information exists; no much larger clone differs at one position.

Every donor was a healthy Caucasian. The twin cohort comprised three pairs of female monozygotic twins, all aged roughly 18 to 30 years. RNA for TCR libraries was isolated from peripheral blood mononuclear cells. For CDR1 and CDR2, the germline V gene lists MNHNS and SASEGT. The CDR3 measures 13 amino acids from cysteine to phenylalanine. Only CDR3 DNA is held: 39 bases, read in frame from base 1. V is reduced by 5 bases and J by 2 bases, leaving a spacing of 10 bases between them. Library construction relied on 5' RACE. The sequencer listed for this sample is Illumina HiSeq 2000. A universal primer binding site was introduced by template switching, and a unique molecular identifier was present in the final cDNA, enabling accurate counting of TCR cDNA molecules. Specific primers in the conserved constant-segment region were used to synthesize first-strand cDNA for TCR alpha and beta chains. To control for contamination, every cDNA library carried two barcodes: a SMART-Mk sample barcode plus Illumina barcodes. TruSeq adapter sequences, together with Illumina sample barcodes, were added in two successive PCR steps. Sequencing of the TCR alpha and beta cDNA libraries was done on the Illumina HiSeq platform using custom primers. As for the original processing: Unique molecular identifiers were extracted from raw reads with MiGEC, and CDR3 positions were determined with MiXCR. For each individual, recombination models were inferred using an EM algorithm with the repgenHMM and IGoR tools. Shared clonotypes were analyzed with the tcR package in R, and sharing was normalized by the product of cloneset sizes. To study raw recombination free of thymic and clonal selection effects, out-of-frame nonproductive sequences were analyzed. TCRdb reprocessing: public reads trimmed at Q25 with fastp, clones called with MiXCR, in-frame beta chains kept. Identical CDR3 proteins give one entry, which carries the most common genes and DNA. Here the V and J calls rest on TCRdb's processing, not on the authors' analysis. In all, the sample holds hundreds of thousands of distinct CDR3 sequences, and more than 6.5% of those were seen once. 0.98% of the sample is in the top ten clones.

This same sample was also taken into another study, of yellow fever vaccine responses in identical twins. As the second publication notes: According to the authors, the vaccine-induced T cell response in identical twins seemed to be partly convergent and partly specific to each individual. The study precisely tracked vaccine-responding T cell clones in identical twins.

The chain is made from TRBV6-1 and TRBJ2-7; the best D guess is TRBD1, with 6 bases matching. This TCR was sampled from a woman aged 18-29 years in good health. Sequenced material: PBMCs. At the DNA level, the sequence is TGTGCCAGCAGTAGACAGGATCCCTACGAGCAGTACTTC. This codes for CASSRQDPYEQYF.